A single T cell receptor (beta chain) is shown here with its context. Its antigen is not identified. These data come from a study of cytomegalovirus exposure and HLA in healthy donors. Study in general: The 120 validation repertoires and the approximately 630 first-cohort repertoires shared a platform, a later analysis reported. Regarding the study as a whole: Cytomegalovirus association was listed for approximately 150 TCR beta chains. TCR clusters originating in the first cohort tended to co-occur in the roughly 130 validation repertoires, according to a later analysis. Among the CMV-associated chains, a few were confirmed in vitro as specific for CMV antigens.

Trimming removed 4 bases from V and 4 bases from J, with 24 bases in between. The CDR3 has 18 amino acids. Per germline, CDR1 SGHKS and CDR2 YYEKEE (reference sequence). Profiling relied on immunoSEQ multiplex PCR, and the TCRdb table lists in-frame clones only, not all of them. This table holds more than 110,000 clones, about 94% found once. The sample taken for sequencing was PBMCs. The chain recombines TRBV5-5 with TRBJ2-1; a weak D match, TRBD1 (5 bases). This TCR was recovered from a man in his late teens or twenties in good health and CMV-seropositive. The CDR3 is CASSPAPQVAFGYNEQFF. The CDR3 DNA sequence: TGTGCCAGCAGCCCAGCCCCACAGGTCGCCTTCGGATACAATGAGCAGTTCTTC.